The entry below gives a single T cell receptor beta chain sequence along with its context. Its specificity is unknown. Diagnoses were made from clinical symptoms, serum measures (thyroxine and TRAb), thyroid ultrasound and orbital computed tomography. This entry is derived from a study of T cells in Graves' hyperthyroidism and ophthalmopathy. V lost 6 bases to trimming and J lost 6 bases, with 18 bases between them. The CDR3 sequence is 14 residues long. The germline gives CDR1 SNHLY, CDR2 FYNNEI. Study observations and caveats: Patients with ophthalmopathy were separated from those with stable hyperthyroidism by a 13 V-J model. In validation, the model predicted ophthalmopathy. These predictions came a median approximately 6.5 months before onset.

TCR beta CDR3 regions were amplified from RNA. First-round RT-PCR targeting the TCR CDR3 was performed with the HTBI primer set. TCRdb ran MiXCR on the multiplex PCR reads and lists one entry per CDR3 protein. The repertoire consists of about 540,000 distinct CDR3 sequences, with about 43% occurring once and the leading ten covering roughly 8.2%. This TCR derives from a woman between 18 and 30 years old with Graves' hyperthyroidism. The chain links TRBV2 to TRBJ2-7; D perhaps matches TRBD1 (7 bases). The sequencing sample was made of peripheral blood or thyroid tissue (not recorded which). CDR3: CASSSGGRGSEQYF. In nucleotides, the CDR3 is TGTGCCAGCAGCTCAGGGGGGCGAGGCTCCGAGCAGTACTTC.